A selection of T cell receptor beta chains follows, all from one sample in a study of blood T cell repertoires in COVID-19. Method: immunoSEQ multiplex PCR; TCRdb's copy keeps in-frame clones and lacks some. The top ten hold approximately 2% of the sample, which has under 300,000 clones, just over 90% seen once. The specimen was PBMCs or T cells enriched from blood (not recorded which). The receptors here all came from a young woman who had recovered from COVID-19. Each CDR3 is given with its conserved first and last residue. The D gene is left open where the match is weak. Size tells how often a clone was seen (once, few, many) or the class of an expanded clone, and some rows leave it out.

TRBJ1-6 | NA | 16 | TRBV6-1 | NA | CASSETWTDYNSPLHF | TGTGCCAGCAGTGAAACATGGACAGATTATAATTCACCCCTCCACTTT
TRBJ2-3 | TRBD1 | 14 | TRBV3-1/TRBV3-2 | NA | CASSGTGRTDTQYF | TGTGCCAGCAGCGGGACAGGCAGGACAGATACGCAGTATTTT
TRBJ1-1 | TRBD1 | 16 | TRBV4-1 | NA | CASSQDLGTGDTEAFF | TGCGCCAGCAGCCAAGACTTAGGGACAGGGGACACTGAAGCTTTCTTT
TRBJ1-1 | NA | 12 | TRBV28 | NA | CASSPQPAGAFF | TGTGCCAGCAGTCCGCAGCCAGCGGGGGCTTTCTTT
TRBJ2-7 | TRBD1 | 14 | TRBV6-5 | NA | CASTRQGLTNEQYF | TGTGCCAGCACGAGACAGGGGCTAACTAACGAGCAGTACTTC
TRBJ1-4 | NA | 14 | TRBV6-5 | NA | CASSDMSTNEKLFF | TGTGCCAGCAGCGACATGTCAACTAATGAAAAACTGTTTTTT
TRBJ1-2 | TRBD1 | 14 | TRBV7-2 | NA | CASSLVGQGYGYTF | TGTGCCAGCAGCTTAGTCGGACAGGGGTATGGCTACACCTTC
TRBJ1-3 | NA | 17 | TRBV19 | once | CASTHRRGSGVGNTIYF | TGTGCCAGTACACACCGCCGCGGTTCAGGGGTTGGAAACACCATATATTTT
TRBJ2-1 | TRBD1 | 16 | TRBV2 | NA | CASRGQGPSSYNEQFF | TGTGCCAGCAGGGGACAGGGTCCCAGTTCCTACAATGAGCAGTTCTTC
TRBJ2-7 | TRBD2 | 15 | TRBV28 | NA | CASSFSGRASYEQYF | TGTGCCAGCAGTTTTAGCGGGAGGGCCTCCTACGAGCAGTACTTC
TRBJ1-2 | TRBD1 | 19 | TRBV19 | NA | CASSISNQKWTGSNYGYTF | TGTGCCAGTAGTATTTCCAACCAAAAATGGACAGGGAGTAACTATGGCTACACCTTC
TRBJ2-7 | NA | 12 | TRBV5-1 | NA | CASSLEGGEQYF | TGCGCCAGCAGCTTGGAAGGCGGAGAGCAGTACTTC
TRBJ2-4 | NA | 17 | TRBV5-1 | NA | CASSPKTAGIAKNIQYF | TGCGCCAGCAGCCCTAAGACGGCGGGTATAGCCAAAAACATTCAGTACTTC
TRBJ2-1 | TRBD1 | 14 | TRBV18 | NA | CASSPKGTGNEQFF | TGTGCCAGCTCACCTAAGGGGACAGGCAATGAGCAGTTCTTC
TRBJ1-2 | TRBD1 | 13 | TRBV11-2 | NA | CASRQTGGDGYTF | TGTGCCAGCAGGCAAACAGGGGGCGATGGCTACACCTTC
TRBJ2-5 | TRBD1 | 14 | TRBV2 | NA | CASGGTGGMETQYF | TGTGCCAGCGGCGGGACAGGGGGGATGGAGACCCAGTACTTC
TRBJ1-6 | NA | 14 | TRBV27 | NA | CASSPTHSLSPLHF | TGTGCCAGCAGTCCCACCCACTCCCTTTCACCCCTCCACTTT
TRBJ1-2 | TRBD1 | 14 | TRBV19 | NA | CASRGGQGSGGYTF | TGTGCCAGTAGGGGAGGACAGGGGTCTGGTGGCTACACCTTC
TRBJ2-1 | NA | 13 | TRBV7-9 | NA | CASSFSQNNEQFF | TGTGCCAGCAGCTTCTCCCAGAACAATGAGCAGTTCTTC
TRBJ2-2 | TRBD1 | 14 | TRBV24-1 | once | CATSDPTGPGELFF | TGTGCCACCAGTGACCCGACAGGGCCCGGGGAGCTGTTTTTT
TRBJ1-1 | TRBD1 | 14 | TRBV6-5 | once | CASGPPQGDTEAFF | TGTGCCAGCGGGCCTCCACAGGGGGACACTGAAGCTTTCTTT
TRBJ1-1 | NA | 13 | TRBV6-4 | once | CASRLRANTEAFF | TGTGCCAGCAGACTTAGAGCGAACACTGAAGCTTTCTTT
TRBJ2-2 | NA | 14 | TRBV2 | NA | CASSDGLNTGELFF | TGTGCCAGCAGTGACGGACTGAACACCGGGGAGCTGTTTTTT
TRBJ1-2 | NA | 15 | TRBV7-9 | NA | CASLARGGSNYGYTF | TGTGCCAGCCTCGCCAGGGGTGGATCTAACTATGGCTACACCTTC
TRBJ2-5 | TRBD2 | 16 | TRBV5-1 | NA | CASSLRPWEGSETRYF | TGCGCCAGCAGCTTGCGTCCGTGGGAGGGCAGTGAGACCCGGTACTTC
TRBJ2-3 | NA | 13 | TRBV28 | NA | CAGGASSTDTQYF | TGTGCGGGGGGGGCCTCTAGCACAGATACGCAGTATTTT
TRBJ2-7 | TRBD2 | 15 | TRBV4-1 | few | CASSQRASGSYEQYF | TGCGCCAGCAGCCAACGGGCTAGCGGGAGTTACGAGCAGTACTTC
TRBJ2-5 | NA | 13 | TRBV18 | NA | CASSPRVKETQYF | TGTGCCAGCTCACCCCGGGTTAAAGAGACCCAGTACTTC
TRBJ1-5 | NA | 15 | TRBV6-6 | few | CASSRGQRENQPQHF | TGTGCCAGCAGCCGCGGACAGCGGGAAAATCAGCCCCAGCATTTT
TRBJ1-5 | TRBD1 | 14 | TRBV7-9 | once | CASSLTGGYQPQHF | TGTGCCAGCAGCTTGACAGGGGGATATCAGCCCCAGCATTTT
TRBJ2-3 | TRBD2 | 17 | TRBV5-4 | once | CASSSPTSGRVTDTQYF | TGTGCCAGCAGCTCCCCGACTAGCGGGAGAGTAACAGATACGCAGTATTTT
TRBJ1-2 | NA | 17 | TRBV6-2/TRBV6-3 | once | CASSYPGRRAPSLGYTF | TGTGCCAGCAGTTACCCGGGGAGGCGGGCTCCTTCACTGGGCTACACCTTC
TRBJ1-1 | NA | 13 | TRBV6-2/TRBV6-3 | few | CASSTTENTEAFF | TGTGCCAGCAGTACCACAGAGAACACTGAAGCTTTCTTT
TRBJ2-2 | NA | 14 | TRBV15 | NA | CATSRDSVTGELFF | TGTGCCACCAGCAGAGATTCAGTAACCGGGGAGCTGTTTTTT
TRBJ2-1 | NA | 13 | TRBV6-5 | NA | CASRLYLHNEQFF | TGTGCCAGCAGACTATATCTCCACAATGAGCAGTTCTTC
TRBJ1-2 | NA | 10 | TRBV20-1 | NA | CSADMNGYTF | TGCAGTGCGGACATGAATGGCTACACCTTC
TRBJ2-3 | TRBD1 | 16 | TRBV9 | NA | CASSVGTGARTDTQYF | TGTGCCAGCAGCGTAGGTACAGGGGCGCGCACAGATACGCAGTATTTT
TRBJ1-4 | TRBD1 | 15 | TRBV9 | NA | CASSVSTGSNEKLFF | TGTGCCAGCAGCGTCTCGACAGGGTCTAATGAAAAACTGTTTTTT
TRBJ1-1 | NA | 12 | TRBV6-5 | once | CASSQTGAEAFF | TGTGCCAGCAGTCAAACGGGGGCTGAAGCTTTCTTT
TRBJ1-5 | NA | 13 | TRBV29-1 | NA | CSVLYTDNQPQHF | TGCAGCGTTTTGTATACAGATAATCAGCCCCAGCATTTT
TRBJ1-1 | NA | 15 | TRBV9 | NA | CASSVHAGMNTEAFF | TGTGCCAGCAGCGTACACGCAGGTATGAACACTGAAGCTTTCTTT
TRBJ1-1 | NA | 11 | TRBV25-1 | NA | CASWRNTEAFF | TGTGCCAGCTGGAGGAACACTGAAGCTTTCTTT
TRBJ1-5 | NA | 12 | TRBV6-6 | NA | CASSYPLQPQHF | TGTGCCAGCAGTTACCCTCTTCAGCCCCAGCATTTT
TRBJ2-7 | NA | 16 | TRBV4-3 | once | CASSQDGQAPAYEQYF | TGCGCCAGCAGCCAAGACGGCCAGGCTCCGGCCTACGAGCAGTACTTC
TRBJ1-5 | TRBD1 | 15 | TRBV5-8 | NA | CASSWGRGHNQPQHF | TGTGCCAGCAGCTGGGGCAGGGGGCATAATCAGCCCCAGCATTTT
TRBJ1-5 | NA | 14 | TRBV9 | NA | CASSVGGRNQPQHF | TGTGCCAGCAGCGTAGGGGGCCGCAATCAGCCCCAGCATTTT
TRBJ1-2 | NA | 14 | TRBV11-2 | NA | CASSLDTFGYGYTF | TGTGCCAGCAGCCTAGACACATTTGGCTATGGCTACACCTTC
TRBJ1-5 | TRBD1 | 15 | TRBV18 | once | CASSPIGQGSQPQHF | TGTGCCAGCTCCCCGATCGGACAGGGGAGTCAGCCCCAGCATTTT
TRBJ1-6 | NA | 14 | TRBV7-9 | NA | CASSSGGYNSPLHF | TGTGCCAGCAGTTCCGGGGGTTATAATTCACCCCTCCACTTT
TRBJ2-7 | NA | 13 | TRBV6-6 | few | CASSYSLGGEQYF | TGTGCCAGCAGTTACTCGCTAGGAGGCGAGCAGTACTTC
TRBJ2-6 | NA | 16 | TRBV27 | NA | CASSFQTGAGANVLTF | TGTGCCAGCAGCTTCCAGACTGGCGCCGGGGCCAACGTCCTGACTTTC
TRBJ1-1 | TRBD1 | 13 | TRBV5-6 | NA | CASSLGQGMEAFF | TGTGCCAGCAGCCTAGGACAGGGGATGGAGGCTTTCTTT
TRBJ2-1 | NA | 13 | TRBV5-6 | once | CASTRQGGNEQFF | TGTGCCAGCACCCGACAGGGAGGTAATGAGCAGTTCTTC
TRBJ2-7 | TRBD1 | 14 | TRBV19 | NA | CASRLGQGEKRQYF | TGTGCCAGTAGGCTAGGACAGGGGGAAAAACGGCAGTACTTC
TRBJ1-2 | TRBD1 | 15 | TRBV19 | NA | CASSIDPGQGYGYTF | TGTGCCAGTAGTATAGATCCGGGACAGGGTTATGGCTACACCTTC
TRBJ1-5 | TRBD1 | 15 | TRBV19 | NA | CATSPTDRGLQPQHF | TGTGCCACCTCCCCTACTGACAGGGGGCTTCAGCCCCAGCATTTT
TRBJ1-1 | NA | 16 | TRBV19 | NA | CASSLRTGRLVTEAFF | TGTGCCAGTAGTCTCCGGACTGGACGGCTAGTGACTGAAGCTTTCTTT